What follows are 6 T cell receptor beta chains derived from one specimen sequenced in a study of cytomegalovirus exposure and HLA in healthy donors. PCR involved 60 Vbeta and 13 Jbeta primers. Some clones are missing from TCRdb's copy, which holds only in-frame ones; the method was immunoSEQ multiplex PCR. The data show fewer than 140,000 clones, with over 75% seen just once and 3.5% to 4% held by the top ten. The specimen sequenced was PBMCs. The receptor source for this set is a man aged 60 to 69 in good health and CMV-seronegative.

This clone has just a few counts. In nucleotides, the CDR3 is TGCGCCAGCAGCCTCGGGATGGCTCGGGGGGATCAGCCCCAGCATTTT. It encodes CASSLGMARGDQPQHF. The rearrangement joins TRBV4-1 to TRBJ1-5; perhaps TRBD1 as D (5 bases). The CDR3 totals 16 residues. Trimming took 4 bases from V and 5 from J, leaving 18 bases between them. CDR1 and CDR2 (germline): MGHRA, YSYEKL.

This clone has only a few counts. The chain couples TRBV12-5 to TRBJ2-7; 9 nucleotides line up with TRBD1. The CDR3 runs 14 residues. The J segment lost 2 bases and the V segment lost 5 bases, leaving 4 bases of the junction unmatched. From germline, CDR1 is LGHNT and CDR2 FRNRAP. CDR3 DNA sequence: TGTGCTAGTGGTCCGGGACAGGGTCCCTACGAGCAGTACTTC. As protein: CASGPGQGPYEQYF. Supplemented by reference TRBV12-5 and TRBJ2-7, the full variable domain reads DARVTQTPRHKVTEMGQEVTMRCQPILGHNTVFWYRQTMMQGLELLAYFRNRAPLDDSGMPKDRFSAEMPDATLATLKIQPSEPRDSAVYFCASGPGQGPYEQYFGPGTRLTVT.

The chain uses TRBV4-2 and TRBJ1-4; 10 positions agree with TRBD1. The CDR3 contains 16 residues. Germline CDR1 LGHNA, CDR2 YNFKEQ. Losses at the gene ends were 3 bases for V and 4 bases for J; bases not matched to a gene: 5. The CDR3 loop is CASSQDRGGLNEKLFF. In nucleotides, the CDR3 is TGTGCCAGCAGCCAGGACAGGGGGGGACTTAATGAAAAACTGTTTTTT.

The rearrangement uses TRBV7-2 and TRBJ2-1; D might be TRBD2 (6 bases). Germline-derived CDR1 and CDR2 are SGHTA and FQGNSA. Trimming removed 3 bases from V and 4 bases from J, with 10 bases in between. The CDR3 spans 14 residues. The CDR3 nucleotides are TGTGCCAGCAGCTTTTTGGAGGGATACAATGAGCAGTTCTTC. Amino acids: CASSFLEGYNEQFF.

This clone turned up a few times. This chain uses TRBV4-3 with TRBJ2-7; D remains unclear. CDR1 is LGHNA and CDR2 is YSLEER in the germline V gene. V gave up 3 bases and J gave up 7 bases, with 10 bases separating them. The CDR3 spans 12 residues. The CDR3 loop reads CASSQYAWEQYF. The CDR3 DNA is TGCGCCAGCAGCCAGTACGCGTGGGAGCAGTACTTC.

This clone was picked up one time. The chain is built from TRBV15 and TRBJ2-4; TRBD2 might be the D (5 bases). The germline gives CDR1 LNHNV, CDR2 YYDKDF (reference sequence). Trimming cost V 1 base and J 6 bases, with 22 bases left between them. The CDR3 has 18 residues. The CDR3 sequence is CATSRGSTAPSRGNIQYF. The CDR3 coding sequence is TGTGCCACCAGCAGAGGATCGACGGCCCCTAGCCGAGGAAACATTCAGTACTTC.